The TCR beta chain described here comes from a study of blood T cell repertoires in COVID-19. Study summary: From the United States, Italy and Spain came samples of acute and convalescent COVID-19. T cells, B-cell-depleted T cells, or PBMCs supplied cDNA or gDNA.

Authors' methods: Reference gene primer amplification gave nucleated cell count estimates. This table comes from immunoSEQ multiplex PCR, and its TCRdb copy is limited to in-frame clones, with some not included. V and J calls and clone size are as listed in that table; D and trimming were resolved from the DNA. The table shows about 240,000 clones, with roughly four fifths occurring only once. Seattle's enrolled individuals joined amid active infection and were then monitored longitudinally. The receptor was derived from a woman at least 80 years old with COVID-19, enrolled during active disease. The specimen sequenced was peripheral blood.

The DNA for the CDR3 is TGTGCCGGCCAACGACTAGTTACCGGGGAGCTGTTTTTT. Protein sequence: CAGQRLVTGELFF. J is TRBJ2-2 and V is TRBV2; D is possibly TRBD2 (6 bases). Germline values: CDR1 SNHLY, CDR2 FYNNEI. V lost 11 bases and J lost 5, with 15 bases in between. The CDR3 length is 13 residues.